The clone carrying this TCR beta chain has just a few counts. CDR1 is SGHAT and CDR2 is FQNNGV in the germline V gene. CDR3 length: 15 amino acids. Between the trimmed V and J ends, which lost 5 bases and 1 base, there was a span of 12 bases. The data derive from a study of patients and donors after allogeneic stem cell transplantation. TCRdb passed the RT-PCR reads through MiXCR, listing each CDR3 protein once. The table has roughly 880,000 distinct CDR3 sequences, around 17% seen once. The TCR comes from a human donor who was either an allogeneic HSCT recipient or a stem cell or donor lymphocyte infusion donor (not recorded which). It is not recorded whose cells these are; they may come from a transplant donor. Sequencing was performed on blood, either unsorted or a sorted T cell fraction (not recorded which). The V call is TRBV11-2, the J call TRBJ1-5; the D gene is possibly TRBD1 (6 bases). CDR3 sequence (DNA): TGTGCCAGCAGCCCAGGGGAGTCGAGCAATCAGCCCCAGCATTTT. Translated: CASSPGESSNQPQHF.